By share, the clone carrying this TCR beta chain ranks as medium-sized. Its antigen remains unidentified. Treg sorting used a CD4+CD25+CD127-/low gate. Findings and caveats of the study: Tumor memory CD4+ T cell TCR gene usage was found to cluster with blood and lymph node memory CD4+ cells and with lymph node naive CD4+ cells. Greatest tumor Treg TCR overlap was with tumor naive CD4+ cells.

Trimming stripped 4 bases from V and 6 bases from J, with 25 bases between. CDR3 length equals 18 residues. Semi-nested PCR with Nested Universal Primer A followed constant-region reverse priming of full-length variable regions. TCRdb reprocessed the 5' RACE reads via MiXCR and lists one record per CDR3 protein. The data contain 50,000 to 65,000 distinct CDR3 sequences, under 25% of them singletons. V is TRBV12-3 or TRBV12-4 and J is TRBJ2-1; TRBD1 might be the D (6 bases). Sequencing was carried out using tumor-infiltrating Tregs sorted from the breast tumor. The sequence came from a female donor with breast cancer. The CDR3 coding sequence is TGTGCCAGCAGTTCTAGGAAGCACCGGGAACAGGGACCCAATGAGCAGTTCTTC. Protein product: CASSSRKHREQGPNEQFF.